This TCR beta chain was sequenced during a study of OX40 agonist ivuxolimab in advanced cancers. Whole-study results and caveats: CD4+ and CD8+ blood T cells expanded clonally by week 6 at 0.1 to 3.0 mg/kg.

Profiled with immunoSEQ multiplex PCR; TCRdb holds only in-frame clones, not every one. The repertoire has approximately 55,000 clones, about 86% of them found once; the top ten carry around 13%. This clone has a handful of counts. What it recognizes is unknown. CDR1 is ENHRY, CDR2 SYGVKD, per germline. The CDR3 runs to 12 residues. Trimming stripped 4 bases from V and 7 bases from J, with 10 bases between. The rearrangement joins TRBV10-3 to TRBJ1-1; no definite D call. The clonotype was recovered from an adult with an advanced solid tumor such as melanoma, head and neck, liver or kidney cancer. The sample in question was CD4+ or CD8+ T cells sorted from blood, obtained in a trial of the OX40 agonist ivuxolimab. CDR3 loop: CAISVGSREAFF. The CDR3, as DNA: TGTGCCATCAGTGTTGGCAGTCGTGAAGCTTTCTTT.